This T cell receptor beta chain was sequenced for a study of T cell changes during pregnancy in multiple sclerosis. Germline V CDR1 and CDR2: SGHTS, YDEGEE. V was cut by 2 bases and J by 0 bases, with 5 bases left in between. CDR3 length equals 13 residues. Sequencing was performed with immunoSEQ multiplex PCR; in TCRdb, only in-frame clones are kept and a portion is missing. The repertoire consists of around 70,000 clones, with about 94% occurring once and the leading ten covering approximately 1.6%. This TCR came from a female donor in good health, enrolled as a control in a pregnancy study. The J gene is TRBJ2-5, the V gene TRBV5-8; D unclear. The specimen was peripheral blood, collected in the first trimester of pregnancy. This chain's CDR3 is CASSLTDQETQYF. Here the CDR3 DNA reads TGTGCCAGCAGCTTAACGGACCAAGAGACCCAGTACTTC. The whole variable domain, remainder taken from reference TRBV5-8 and TRBJ2-5, is EAGVTQSPTHLIKTRGQQATLRCSPISGHTSVYWYQQALGLGLQFLLWYDEGEERNRGNFPPRFSGRQFPNYSSELNVNALELEDSALYLCASSLTDQETQYFGPGTRLLVL.